This TCR beta chain was recovered during a study of CD8 T cells in ankylosing spondylitis. Making the TCR beta libraries involved quantitative 5'-RACE with molecular barcodes. Each CDR3 protein is one row after TCRdb ran MiXCR on the 5' RACE reads. The table shows fewer than 250,000 distinct CDR3 sequences, with roughly a tenth occurring only once. This clonotype has at least ten counts. The antigen is undetermined. Overall study findings and caveats: CD8+ cells made up the disease-linked clones, which were relatively rare in peripheral blood. Matched ankylosing spondylitis synovial fluid reportedly showed significant enrichment of disease-linked clones. It appeared that ankylosing spondylitis blood was characterized by a TCR beta motif of several highly homologous variants.

V lost 7 bases, J lost 0 bases, and 8 bases stayed unmatched. This CDR3 is 16 amino acids long. Sample: blood, either unsorted or a sorted T cell fraction (not recorded which). The J gene is TRBJ1-5, the V gene TRBV12-3 or TRBV12-4; the match to TRBD1 covers 8 bases. This TCR came from a male donor with ankylosing spondylitis or in good health (not recorded which). CDR3 protein: CASTTGQAHSNQPQHF. In DNA, the CDR3 is TGTGCCAGCACTACGGGACAGGCACATAGCAATCAGCCCCAGCATTTT.